The T cell receptor (beta chain) under discussion was sequenced for a study of cytomegalovirus exposure and HLA in healthy donors (dated by TCRdb to about 2017). Context from the whole study: According to an earlier analysis of 450 to 650 of the donors, 150 million to 200 million T cells yielded approximately 120 million unique TCR beta sequences and around 300 Gb of sequence data. Approximately 310 gigabases of sequencing data and approximately 93 million unique TCR sequences were included in an early release covering about 620 HLA-typed donors. Of the 398 genotyped donors, approximately 83% fell in the genetic ancestry cluster associated with self-reported Caucasian donors. The study was designed to test whether signatures of past pathogen exposure could be identified by cataloging public T cell receptors. The T cell repertoires of several hundred subjects were profiled by immunosequencing and related to cytomegalovirus serostatus. Besides the first cohort of approximately 710 subjects, a separate validation cohort made up of roughly 120 different subjects was used. The study combined high-throughput TCR immunosequencing, statistical association of individual TCRs with disease status, and machine learning to predict cytomegalovirus infection status. A later analysis re-examined previously published TCR beta repertoires from 610 or so donors and added high-resolution HLA genotyping to investigate patterns of TCR occurrence. Rather than drawing on any new phenotypic data, the later analysis identified candidate immune exposures from TCR beta sequences and the way those sequences occurred across donors. An earlier analysis of approximately 640 of the donors applied high-throughput TCR beta sequencing to assess whether each TCR beta V gene segment acted as functional or pseudogenic. Alongside the repertoire data, information on donor age, sex, ethnicity and CMV serostatus was compiled. A later genetic analysis used genome-wide SNP genotypes for 398 of the 666 donors, treating that subset as a discovery cohort. Every discovery cohort repertoire had been produced on one sequencing platform. Both class I and class II loci were covered by HLA typing, at four-digit resolution. Typing coverage differed by locus: A, B, C, DRB1 and DQB1 were typed in roughly 629-630 donors, DQA1 in approximately 520, DPA1 in 600 to 610, and DPB1 in just under 480. Five DR-DQ haplotypes were handled as single units for association and clustering, since linkage in the cohort was strong. Among about 400 genotyped donors of the cohort, an average of about 220,000 unique TCR beta nucleotide sequences was sequenced per donor, of which about 18% were non-productive.

Beyond this particular receptor, the publication reports: The cohort was sequenced for TCR beta chains only, and without alpha or paired-chain data the features that could be detected were limited. In a later analysis, HLA-associated TCR beta chains were found to be more clonally expanded and to have lower generation probabilities than equally common non-associated chains. The 87-base-pair reads could not distinguish some IMGT-functional V segments, including TRBV6-2 and TRBV6-3, so those segments were excluded. Broadly in line with IMGT annotations, most TCR beta V segments showed up in productive rearrangements about 90% or about 30% of the time in an earlier analysis of several hundred of the donors. Specific HLA alleles were associated with about 17,000 TCR beta sequences at a false discovery rate of 0.05 in a later analysis. When HLA alleles, especially DR and DQ, strongly co-occurred, attributing TCR associations to individual alleles was difficult. Because counts were too low, fewer than 20 rarely observed V segments, including chromosome 9 orphons, were excluded from the earlier analysis of under 650 of the donors. The classifier was reported to diagnose cytomegalovirus status with high specificity and sensitivity in both the original and validation cohorts. Presence/absence analyses assumed roughly uniform sequencing depth across donors, an assumption that may not hold. A later genetic analysis reported fewer N-insertions in productive TCRs among donors in an Asian-associated ancestry cluster than the approximately 670-donor mean. Across donors, most TCR sequences were observed very rarely, whereas some public TCRs were present in many individuals. Most CMV-associated TCR beta chains appeared to be HLA-restricted in a later analysis, and the HLA associations seemed to be driven largely by CMV exposure. The study listed over 150 TCR beta chains as associated with cytomegalovirus. Correlated functional status among segregating V segments might reflect linkage disequilibrium, but an unknown experimental factor could not be ruled out. In a later analysis, TCR association rates were found to vary across HLA loci, with the most associated TCRs seen for DRB1 alleles and the fewest for HLA-C alleles. The authors suggested that the approach could potentially be extended to other disease states and immunological phenotypes. A later analysis reported that several top co-occurrence clusters appeared linked to parvovirus B19, influenza, CMV and Epstein-Barr virus. V-gene and J-gene trimming of TCR beta chains was associated with a missense DCLRE1C variant in a later genetic analysis, and the association was replicated in an independent cohort. A further reported finding was that TCR beta sequences accurately predicted the HLA-A and HLA-B alleles for most subjects in the first cohort. Because HLA typing was missing for some donors at each locus, association tests included only the typed subset. For the cohort, immune exposure information was limited to CMV serostatus. A few of the identified cytomegalovirus-associated TCR beta chains were confirmed in vitro to be specific for cytomegalovirus antigens. The sequencing pipeline was judged likely to have produced a cluster of highly shared sequence variants as a technical artifact.

The CDR3 measures 14 amino acids from cysteine to phenylalanine. The CDR3 DNA has 42 bases and is translated from base 1. V ends up 0 bases short and J 8 bases short, with an unmatched junction base count of 1. In the germline V gene, CDR1 corresponds to KGHSH and CDR2 to LQKENI. In total, roughly 710 healthy bone marrow donors made up the cohort. All cohort members were sampled while nominally healthy, although unrecorded immune exposures were likely present. The donor tested CMV seronegative and was one of the 352 seronegative cohort members. A peripheral blood sample was provided by each donor, and peripheral blood mononuclear cells were used for TCR beta sequencing. The Qiagen DNeasy Blood Extraction Kit was used to extract genomic DNA from the blood cell samples. Of note for this clone: No antigen is known for it.

Library generation was performed with the immunoSEQ multiplex PCR assay. The multiplex PCR relied on a mix of 60 forward primers for TCR Vbeta segments and 13 reverse primers for TCR Jbeta segments. The CDR3 region of rearranged TCR beta genes was amplified from genomic DNA with a multiplex PCR assay. Amplified TCR beta libraries were sequenced as 87-base-pair reads on the Illumina HiSeq System. On the authors' methods: A later analysis tallied 75 million to 95 million unique TCR beta chains across the 640 or so repertoires, and about 12 million of those chains were shared by two or more donors. To remove PCR and sequencing errors, raw reads were error-corrected and collapsed into unique sequences using a nearest-neighbor algorithm that merged closely related sequences. CDR3 sequences were aligned to IMGT reference sequences to assign V, D and J gene segments. For a sequence to be retained, at least a six-nucleotide match to both a V gene segment and a J gene segment was required. A rearrangement counted as productive if the CDR3 had no stop codons and remained in frame with V and J, and every other rearrangement counted as non-productive. CDR3 was defined by IMGT convention, running from the second conserved V-encoded cysteine to the conserved J-encoded phenylalanine. The earlier analysis of 450 to 750 of the donors excluded any sequence lacking an unambiguous match to a single V gene segment. An earlier analysis of 587 of the donors classified V segments as functional when productive rearrangements were above 56.7% and as segregating when the standard deviation between donors was above 5%. A statistical classification framework was built for diagnosing cytomegalovirus status from the catalog of TCR beta chain sequences. A later analysis assigned V and J genes by comparing TCR nucleotide sequences with IMGT/GENE-DB human TR gene sequences. In a later analysis, CDR3 sequences and most-parsimonious VDJ recombination scenarios were assigned using the TCRdist pipeline. In a later analysis, each TCR beta chain was defined by its CDR3 amino acid sequence together with its V-gene family, and reads without a unique V-gene family were excluded. To address suspected cross-contamination and a sequencing artifact, a later analysis removed some 620 highly shared, low-generation-probability nucleotide sequences. A later analysis calculated a clonal expansion index for each public chain from normalized within-repertoire ranks of inferred template counts. Generation probabilities in a later analysis came from a VDJ recombination model fitted to out-of-frame rearrangements, and those results were checked against IGoR. In a later analysis, hypergeometric tests were used to score TCR-TCR, TCR-HLA and TCR-CMV co-occurrence, with a repertoire-size bias correction applied to TCR pairs. To estimate false discovery rates, a later analysis permuted the HLA or CMV assignments 20 times. In a later analysis, co-occurring TCRs were grouped using DBSCAN, with TCRdist sequence similarity added in when clustering inside HLA-allele-positive subsets. Repertoires with fewer than 30,000 or more than 120,000 public chains, plus five repertoires with anomalous nucleotide sharing, were excluded from co-occurrence clustering. Imported from immuneACCESS, the table was reduced by TCRdb to in-frame sequences with V and J called. These copies leave out some clones; in studies compared against another copy, an unresolved V gene accounts for under half, and the cause of the remainder is not known. V and J calls and clone size are copied from that table; D and trimming were computed from the DNA. The table for this sample records roughly 200,000 clones. The ten largest account for 6.5% of the sample.

Sequenced material: PBMCs. The rearrangement joined TRBV18 to TRBJ1-2, with 12 bases in between that match TRBD1. The receptor's source is a man younger than 45 in good health and CMV-seronegative. In nucleotides, the sequence is TGTGCCAGCTCACCACCTGGGACAGGGGGCGGCTACACCTTC. This encodes CASSPPGTGGGYTF.